This TCR beta chain was sequenced during a study of T cell responses to AZD1222 COVID-19 vaccine. General study results and limits: Seropositive at baseline were only six or seven AZD1222 recipients. Donors skewed white British and female; clonal diversity was possibly underestimated.

TCRdb's table, derived via immunoSEQ multiplex PCR, lists solely in-frame clones and lacks some. The sample lists more than 65,000 clones; about 86% were seen once. There are 14 residues in the CDR3. V shed 5 bases and J shed 4 bases, with 13 bases lying between them. Germline V gene sequence: CDR1 KGHSH, CDR2 LQKENI. In the case of this clone: Its antigen is undetermined.

Sequencing was performed on peripheral blood, taken on day 0 of AZD1222 vaccination. This receptor was identified in an adult in good health. The rearrangement links TRBV18 to TRBJ2-3; a possible D gene is TRBD2 (7 bases). This chain's CDR3 is CASSSGDYPDTQYF. DNA for the CDR3: TGTGCCAGCTCATCAGGGGACTACCCAGATACGCAGTATTTT.